This TCR beta chain was captured by sequencing in a study of cytomegalovirus exposure and HLA in healthy donors. Study observations and caveats: Most TCR sequences were seen very rarely across donors, but some public TCRs occurred in many.

V was pared by 2 bases and J by 8 bases, with 9 bases of the junction left unmatched. The CDR3 loop spans 16 amino acids. Germline CDR1 MNHEY, CDR2 SVGAGI. Use of 60 Vbeta and 13 Jbeta primers characterized the PCR. TCRdb's table, derived via immunoSEQ multiplex PCR, lists solely in-frame clones and lacks some. This sample has about 120,000 clones, with around 68% found just once. With regard to this clone: Its target is unknown.

The TCR comes from a man aged 35-49 years in good health and CMV-seropositive. J is TRBJ1-4 and V is TRBV6-5; 9 bases agree with TRBD1. The material sequenced was PBMCs. For the CDR3, the DNA is TGTGCCAGCAGTTACACCACTGGACAGGGGTTAGAAAAACTGTTTTTT. As protein: CASSYTTGQGLEKLFF.